One sample yielded the 8 T cell receptor beta chains listed below, sequenced in a study of blood T cell repertoires in COVID-19. Libraries were prepared by immunoSEQ multiplex PCR; TCRdb keeps only in-frame clonotypes and omits some of them. Of roughly 190,000 clones listed, approximately 90% were seen once; the top ten hold approximately 0.48%. What was sequenced was peripheral blood. These receptors all come from a man aged 50-60 years with acute or convalescent COVID-19.

The chain links TRBV3-1 (or the pseudogene TRBV3-2) to TRBJ1-1; D is unresolved. V was clipped by 1 base and J by 8 bases, with 14 bases between them. CDR3 length equals 14 residues. Germline loops: CDR1 LGHDT, CDR2 YNNKEL (reference sequence). This CDR3 is CASSQGPGRGEAFF. CDR3 DNA sequence: TGTGCCAGCAGCCAAGGACCAGGACGGGGAGAAGCTTTCTTT.

The chain recombines TRBV4-1 with TRBJ1-1, with unresolved D. Trimming cost V 0 bases and J 2 bases, with 7 bases left between them. The CDR3 runs 14 residues. Germline V lookup: CDR1 MGHRA, CDR2 YSYEKL. The CDR3 region has the DNA TGCGCCAGCAGCCAAGATCCGACTAACACTGAAGCTTTCTTT. Its protein product is CASSQDPTNTEAFF.

The chain is built from TRBV29-1 and TRBJ2-2, with 7 bases lining up with TRBD1. Germline loops: CDR1 SQVTM, CDR2 ANQGSEA. CDR3 length equals 15 residues. V was clipped by 7 bases and J by 0 bases; unmatched bases: 8. The CDR3 here is CSAGLGTANTGELFF. The CDR3 DNA reads TGCAGCGCCGGACTCGGGACAGCGAACACCGGGGAGCTGTTTTTT.

The chain couples TRBV13 to TRBJ1-1, with unresolved D. The CDR3 contains 15 residues. V was pared by 3 bases and J by 1 base, with 12 bases between. Germline V gene lookup returns CDR1 PRHDT and CDR2 FYEKMQ (reference sequence). For the CDR3, the DNA is TGTGCCAGCAGCTTCCAGTTCAGAAAGAACACTGAAGCTTTCTTT. It encodes CASSFQFRKNTEAFF.

This rearrangement joins TRBV7-8 to TRBJ2-7; 9 nucleotides align to TRBD1. The germline CDR1 and CDR2 sequences are SGHVS and FQNEAQ. The CDR3 is 15 amino acids. The trim removed 3 bases at V and 0 bases at J, leaving 3 bases unmatched. The CDR3 loop reads CASSLGGQGSYEQYF. DNA for the CDR3: TGTGCCAGCAGCTTGGGGGGACAGGGCTCCTACGAGCAGTACTTC.

V gene TRBV5-8 combines with J gene TRBJ1-4; TRBD1 is a possible D gene (6 bases). Trimming cost V 4 bases and J 4 bases, with 14 bases left between them. The germline CDR1 and CDR2 sequences are SGHTS and YDEGEE. This CDR3 region has 15 residues. The CDR3 DNA sequence: TGTGCCAGCAGCGACCCACAGGGATATAATGAAAAACTGTTTTTT. It codes for CASSDPQGYNEKLFF.

CDR3 DNA sequence: TGTGCCATCAGTATTGGGACTAGCGGCGCCTTTACCGGGGAGCTGTTTTTT. This gives the protein CAISIGTSGAFTGELFF. The rearrangement joins TRBV10-3 to TRBJ2-2; 11 bases map to TRBD2. After removal of 5 bases from V and 5 bases from J, the junction contained 10 bases not matched to a gene. Germline V gene lookup returns CDR1 ENHRY and CDR2 SYGVKD. This CDR3 is 17 amino acids long.

This chain connects TRBV7-2 to TRBJ1-4; the match to TRBD1 covers 10 bases. Unmatched junction bases numbered 9, after V lost 11 bases and J lost 3 bases. The CDR3 spans 15 residues. Per the germline V gene, CDR1 is SGHTA and CDR2 is FQGNSA. CDR3 amino acids: CAARDRGEPNEKLFF. CDR3 coding DNA: TGTGCCGCCCGGGACAGGGGCGAACCTAATGAAAAACTGTTTTTT.